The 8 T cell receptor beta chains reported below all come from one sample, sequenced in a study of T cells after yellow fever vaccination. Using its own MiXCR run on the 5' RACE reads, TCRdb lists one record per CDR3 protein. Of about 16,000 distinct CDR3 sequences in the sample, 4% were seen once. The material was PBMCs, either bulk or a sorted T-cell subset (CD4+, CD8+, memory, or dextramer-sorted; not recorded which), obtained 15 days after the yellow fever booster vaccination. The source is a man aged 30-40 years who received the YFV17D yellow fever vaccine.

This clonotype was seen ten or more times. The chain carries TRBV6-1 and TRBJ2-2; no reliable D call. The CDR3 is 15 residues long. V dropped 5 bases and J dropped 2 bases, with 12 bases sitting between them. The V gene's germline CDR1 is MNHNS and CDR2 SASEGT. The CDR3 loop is CASSPRVSNTGELFF. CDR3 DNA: TGTGCCAGCAGTCCCCGGGTTTCTAACACCGGGGAGCTGTTTTTT.

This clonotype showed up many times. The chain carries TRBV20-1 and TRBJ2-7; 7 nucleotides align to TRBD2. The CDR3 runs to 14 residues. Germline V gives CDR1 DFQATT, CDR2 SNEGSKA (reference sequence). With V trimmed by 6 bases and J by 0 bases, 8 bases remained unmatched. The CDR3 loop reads CSAGALAASYEQYF. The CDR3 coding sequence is TGCAGTGCCGGTGCTCTAGCGGCCTCCTACGAGCAGTACTTC.

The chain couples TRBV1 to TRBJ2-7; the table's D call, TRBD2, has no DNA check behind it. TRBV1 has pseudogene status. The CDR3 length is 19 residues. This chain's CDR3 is CTSSQGTPGRLAGAAEQYF. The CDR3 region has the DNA TGCACCAGCAGCCAAGGAACCCCAGGGAGGCTAGCGGGGGCCGCCGAGCAGTACTTC.

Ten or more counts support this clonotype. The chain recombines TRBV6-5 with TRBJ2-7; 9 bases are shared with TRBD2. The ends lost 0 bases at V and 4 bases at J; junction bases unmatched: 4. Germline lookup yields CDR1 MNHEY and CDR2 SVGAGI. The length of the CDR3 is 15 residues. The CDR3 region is CASSYSSGSLYEQYF. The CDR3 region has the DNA TGTGCCAGCAGTTACTCTAGCGGGAGTTTGTACGAGCAGTACTTC.

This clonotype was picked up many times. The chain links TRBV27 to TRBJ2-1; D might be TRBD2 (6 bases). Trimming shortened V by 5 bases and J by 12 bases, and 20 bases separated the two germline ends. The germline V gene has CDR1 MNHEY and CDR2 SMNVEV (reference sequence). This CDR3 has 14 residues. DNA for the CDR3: TGTGCCAGCAGTCCGGGACTGGAGGGTAAGGTGCAGTTCTTC. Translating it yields CASSPGLEGKVQFF.

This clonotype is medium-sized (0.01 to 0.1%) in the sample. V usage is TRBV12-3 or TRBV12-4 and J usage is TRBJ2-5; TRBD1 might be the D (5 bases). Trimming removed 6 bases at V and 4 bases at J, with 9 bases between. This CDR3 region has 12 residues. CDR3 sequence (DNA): TGTGCCAGCAGACCTACAGGAGAGACCCAGTACTTC. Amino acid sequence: CASRPTGETQYF.

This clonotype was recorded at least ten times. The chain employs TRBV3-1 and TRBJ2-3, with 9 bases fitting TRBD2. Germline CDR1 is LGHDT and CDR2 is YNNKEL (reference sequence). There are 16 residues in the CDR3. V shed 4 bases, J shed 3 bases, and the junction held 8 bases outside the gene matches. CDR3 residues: CASSLVAGVGTDTQYF. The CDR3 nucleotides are TGTGCCAGCAGCCTCGTAGCGGGAGTAGGGACAGATACGCAGTATTTT.

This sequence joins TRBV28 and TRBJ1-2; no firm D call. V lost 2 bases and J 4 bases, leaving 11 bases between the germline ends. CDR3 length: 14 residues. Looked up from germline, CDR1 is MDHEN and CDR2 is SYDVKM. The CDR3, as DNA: TGTGCCAGCAGTTTAGGAGAGGCGATCTATGGCTACACCTTC. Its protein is CASSLGEAIYGYTF.